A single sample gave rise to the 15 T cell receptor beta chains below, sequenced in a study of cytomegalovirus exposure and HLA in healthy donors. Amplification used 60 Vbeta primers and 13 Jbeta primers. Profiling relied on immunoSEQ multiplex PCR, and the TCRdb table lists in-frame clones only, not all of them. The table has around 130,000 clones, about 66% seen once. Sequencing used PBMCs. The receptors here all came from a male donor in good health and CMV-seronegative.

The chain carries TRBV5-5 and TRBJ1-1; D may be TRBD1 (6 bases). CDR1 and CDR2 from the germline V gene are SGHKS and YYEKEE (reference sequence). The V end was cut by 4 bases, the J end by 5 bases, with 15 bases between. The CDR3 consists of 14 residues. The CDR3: CASSHPGGGTEAFF. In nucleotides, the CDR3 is TGTGCCAGCAGCCACCCGGGGGGCGGAACTGAAGCTTTCTTT.

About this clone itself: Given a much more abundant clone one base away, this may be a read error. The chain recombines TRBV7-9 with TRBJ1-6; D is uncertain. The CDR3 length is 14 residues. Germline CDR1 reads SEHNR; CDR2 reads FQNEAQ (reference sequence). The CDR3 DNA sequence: TGTTCCAGCAATGGGCCCCTTACATCTTCACCCCTCCACTTT. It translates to CSSNGPLTSSPLHF. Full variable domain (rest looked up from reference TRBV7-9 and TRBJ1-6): DTGVSQNPRHKITKRGQNVTFRCDPISEHNRLYWYRQTLGQGPEFLTYFQNEAQLEKSRLLSDRFSAERPKGSFSTLEIQRTEQGDSAMYLCSSNGPLTSSPLHFGNGTRLTVT.

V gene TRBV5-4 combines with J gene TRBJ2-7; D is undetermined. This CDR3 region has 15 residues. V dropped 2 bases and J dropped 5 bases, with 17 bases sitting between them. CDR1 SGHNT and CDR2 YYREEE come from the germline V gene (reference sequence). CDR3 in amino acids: CASSLSTQNHHEQYF. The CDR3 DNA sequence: TGTGCCAGCAGCTTATCCACTCAAAATCACCACGAGCAGTACTTC.

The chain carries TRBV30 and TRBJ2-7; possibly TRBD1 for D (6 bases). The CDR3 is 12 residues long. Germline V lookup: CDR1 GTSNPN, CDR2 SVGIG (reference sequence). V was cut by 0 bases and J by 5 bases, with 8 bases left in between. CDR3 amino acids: CAWSVQGHEQYF. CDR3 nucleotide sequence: TGTGCCTGGAGTGTACAGGGCCACGAGCAGTACTTC.

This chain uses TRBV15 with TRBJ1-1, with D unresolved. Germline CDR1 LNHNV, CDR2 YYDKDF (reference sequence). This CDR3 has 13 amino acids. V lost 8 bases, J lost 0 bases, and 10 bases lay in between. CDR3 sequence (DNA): TGTGCCACCGGGAGGGTAATGAACACTGAAGCTTTCTTT. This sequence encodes CATGRVMNTEAFF.

CDR3 nucleotides: TGTGCCAGCAGCGTCAGGGTGGGCGGGGAGCTGTTTTTT. Residues: CASSVRVGGELFF. The chain uses TRBV6-5 and TRBJ2-2, with a possible D match to TRBD1 (5 bases). The CDR3 is made up of 13 amino acids. Germline assignment: CDR1 MNHEY and CDR2 SVGAGI. V lost 6 bases to trimming and J lost 7 bases, with 12 bases between them.

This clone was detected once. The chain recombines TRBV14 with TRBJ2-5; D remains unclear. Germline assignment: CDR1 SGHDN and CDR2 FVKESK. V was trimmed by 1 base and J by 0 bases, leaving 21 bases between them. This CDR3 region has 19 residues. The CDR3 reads CASSQGLELESRDQETQYF. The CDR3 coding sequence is TGTGCCAGCAGCCAAGGCCTTGAACTGGAGTCAAGAGACCAAGAGACCCAGTACTTC.

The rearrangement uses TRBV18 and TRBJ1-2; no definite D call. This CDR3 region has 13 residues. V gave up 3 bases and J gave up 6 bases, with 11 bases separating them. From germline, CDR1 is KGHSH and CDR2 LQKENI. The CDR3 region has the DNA TGTGCCAGCTCACCGCTTGGGAGCGATGGCTACACCTTC. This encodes CASSPLGSDGYTF.

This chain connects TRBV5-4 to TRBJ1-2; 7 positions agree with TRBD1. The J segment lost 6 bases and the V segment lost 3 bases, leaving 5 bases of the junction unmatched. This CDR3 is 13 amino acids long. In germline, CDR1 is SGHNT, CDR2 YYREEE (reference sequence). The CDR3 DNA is TGTGCCAGCAGCTCTGACAGGGTGGATGGCTACACCTTC. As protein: CASSSDRVDGYTF.

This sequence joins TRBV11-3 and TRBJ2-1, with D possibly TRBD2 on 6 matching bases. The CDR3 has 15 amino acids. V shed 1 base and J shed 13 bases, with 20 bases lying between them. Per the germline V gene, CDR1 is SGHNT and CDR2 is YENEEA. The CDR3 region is CASSLGPDAGSSQFF. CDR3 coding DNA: TGTGCCAGCAGCTTAGGCCCTGACGCGGGAAGCTCTCAGTTCTTC.

The CDR3, as DNA: TGTGCCAGCAGGTGGGGGGGGTCAGATACGCAGTATTTT. Translation gives CASRWGGSDTQYF. The chain employs TRBV28 and TRBJ2-3; 7 bases are a match to TRBD2. After removal of 6 bases from V and 4 bases from J, the junction contained 4 bases not matched to a gene. Germline V lookup: CDR1 MDHEN, CDR2 SYDVKM. This CDR3 has 13 amino acids.

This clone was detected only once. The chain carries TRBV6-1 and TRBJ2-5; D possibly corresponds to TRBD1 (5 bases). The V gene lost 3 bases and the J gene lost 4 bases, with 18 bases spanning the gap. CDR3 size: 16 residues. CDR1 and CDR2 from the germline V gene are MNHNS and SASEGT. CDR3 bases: TGTGCCAGCAGTGACCCAGGGCGGACGGTGGGAGAGACCCAGTACTTC. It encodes CASSDPGRTVGETQYF.

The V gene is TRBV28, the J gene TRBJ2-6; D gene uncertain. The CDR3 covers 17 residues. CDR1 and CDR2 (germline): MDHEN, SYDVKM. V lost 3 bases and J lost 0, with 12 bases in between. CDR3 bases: TGTGCCAGCAGTTTTTCACACCTAGGCTCTGGGGCCAACGTCCTGACTTTC. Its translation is CASSFSHLGSGANVLTF.

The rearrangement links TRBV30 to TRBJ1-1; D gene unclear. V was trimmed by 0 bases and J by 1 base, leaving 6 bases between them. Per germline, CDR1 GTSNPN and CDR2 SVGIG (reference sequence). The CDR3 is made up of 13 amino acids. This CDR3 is CAWSVHGNTEAFF. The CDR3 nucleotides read TGTGCCTGGAGTGTACATGGGAACACTGAAGCTTTCTTT.

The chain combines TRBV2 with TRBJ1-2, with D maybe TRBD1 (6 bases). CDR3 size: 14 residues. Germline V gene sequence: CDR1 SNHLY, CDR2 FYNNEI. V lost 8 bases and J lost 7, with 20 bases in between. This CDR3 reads CASSRGGQVGGYTF. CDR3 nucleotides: TGTGCCAGCTCTCGGGGGGGGCAGGTCGGTGGCTACACCTTC.